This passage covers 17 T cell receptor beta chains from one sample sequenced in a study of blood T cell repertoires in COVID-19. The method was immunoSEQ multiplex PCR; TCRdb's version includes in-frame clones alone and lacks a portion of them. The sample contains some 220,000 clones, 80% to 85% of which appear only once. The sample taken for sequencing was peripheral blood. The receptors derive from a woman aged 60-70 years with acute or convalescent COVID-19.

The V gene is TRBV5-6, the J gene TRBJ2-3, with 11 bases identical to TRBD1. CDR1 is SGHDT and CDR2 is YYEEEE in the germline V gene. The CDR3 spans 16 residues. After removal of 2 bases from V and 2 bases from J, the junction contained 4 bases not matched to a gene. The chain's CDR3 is CASSLRDRGFTDTQYF. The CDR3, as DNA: TGTGCCAGCAGCTTACGGGACAGGGGGTTCACAGATACGCAGTATTTT. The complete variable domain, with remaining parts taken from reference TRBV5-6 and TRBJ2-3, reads DAGVTQSPTHLIKTRGQQVTLRCSPKSGHDTVSWYQQALGQGPQFIFQYYEEEERQRGNFPDRFSGHQFPNYSSELNVNALLLGDSALYLCASSLRDRGFTDTQYFGPGTRLTVL.

CDR3 residues: CASSIGGTLYEQYF. CDR3 sequence (DNA): TGTGCCAGCAGCATAGGGGGTACCCTTTACGAGCAGTACTTC. The rearrangement links TRBV27 to TRBJ2-7; a weak D match, TRBD1 (6 bases). Trimming pared 6 bases from V and 4 bases from J, leaving 16 bases between. The CDR3 spans 14 residues. The germline CDR1 and CDR2 sequences are MNHEY and SMNVEV (reference sequence).

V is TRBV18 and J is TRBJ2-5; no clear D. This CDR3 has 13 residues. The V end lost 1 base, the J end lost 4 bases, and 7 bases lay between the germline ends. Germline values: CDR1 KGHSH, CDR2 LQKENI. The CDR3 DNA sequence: TGTGCCAGCTCACCACACACGCTAGAGACCCAGTACTTC. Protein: CASSPHTLETQYF. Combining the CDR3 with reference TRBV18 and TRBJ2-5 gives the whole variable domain NAGVMQNPRHLVRRRGQEARLRCSPMKGHSHVYWYRQLPEEGLKFMVYLQKENIIDESGMPKERFSAEFPKEGPSILRIQQVVRGDSAAYFCASSPHTLETQYFGPGTRLLVL.

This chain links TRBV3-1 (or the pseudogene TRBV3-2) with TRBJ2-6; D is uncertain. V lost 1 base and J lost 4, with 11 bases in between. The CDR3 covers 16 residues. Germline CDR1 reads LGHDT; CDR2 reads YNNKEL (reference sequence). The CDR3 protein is CASSQVLGLGANVLTF. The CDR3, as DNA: TGTGCCAGCAGCCAAGTCCTTGGCCTCGGGGCCAACGTCCTGACTTTC.

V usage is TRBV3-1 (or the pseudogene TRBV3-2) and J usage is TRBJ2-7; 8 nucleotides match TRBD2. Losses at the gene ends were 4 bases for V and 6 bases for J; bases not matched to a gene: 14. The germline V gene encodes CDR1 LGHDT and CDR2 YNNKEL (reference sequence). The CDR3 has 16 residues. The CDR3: CASSRGSAGGAGEQYF. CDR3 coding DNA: TGTGCCAGCAGCCGGGGCTCGGCGGGGGGCGCGGGCGAGCAGTACTTC.

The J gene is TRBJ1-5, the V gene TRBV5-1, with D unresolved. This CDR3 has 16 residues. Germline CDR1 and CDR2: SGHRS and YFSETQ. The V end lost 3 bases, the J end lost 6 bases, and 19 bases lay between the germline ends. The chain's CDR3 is CASSSPPRGIGQPQHF. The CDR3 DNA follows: TGCGCCAGCAGCTCTCCCCCGAGAGGGATAGGTCAGCCCCAGCATTTT. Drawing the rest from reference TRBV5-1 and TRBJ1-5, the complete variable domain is KAGVTQTPRYLIKTRGQQVTLSCSPISGHRSVSWYQQTPGQGLQFLFEYFSETQRNKGNFPGRFSGRQFSNSRSEMNVSTLELGDSALYLCASSSPPRGIGQPQHFGDGTRLSIL.

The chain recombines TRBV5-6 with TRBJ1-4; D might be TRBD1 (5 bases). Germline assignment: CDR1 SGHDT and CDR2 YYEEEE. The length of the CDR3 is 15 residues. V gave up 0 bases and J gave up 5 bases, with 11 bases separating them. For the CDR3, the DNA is TGTGCCAGCAGCTTGGGGGGCGGTGCGAATGAAAAACTGTTTTTT. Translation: CASSLGGGANEKLFF. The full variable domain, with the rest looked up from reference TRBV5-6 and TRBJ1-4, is DAGVTQSPTHLIKTRGQQVTLRCSPKSGHDTVSWYQQALGQGPQFIFQYYEEEERQRGNFPDRFSGHQFPNYSSELNVNALLLGDSALYLCASSLGGGANEKLFFGSGTQLSVL.

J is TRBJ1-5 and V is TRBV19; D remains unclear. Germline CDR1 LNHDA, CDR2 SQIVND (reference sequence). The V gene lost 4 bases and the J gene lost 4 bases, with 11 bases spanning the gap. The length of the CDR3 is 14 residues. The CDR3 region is CASSTTVLNQPQHF. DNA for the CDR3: TGTGCCAGTAGTACAACGGTCTTAAATCAGCCCCAGCATTTT.

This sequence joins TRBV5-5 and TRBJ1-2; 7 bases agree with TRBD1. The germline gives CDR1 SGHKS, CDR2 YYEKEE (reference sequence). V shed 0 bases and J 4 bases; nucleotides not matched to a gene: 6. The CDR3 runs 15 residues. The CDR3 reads CASSLGGQITYGYTF. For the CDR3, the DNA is TGTGCCAGCAGCTTGGGGGGACAGATTACCTATGGCTACACCTTC.

The CDR3 DNA sequence: TGCGCCAGCAGTGACAGGGACACCTATAATTCACCCCTCCACTTT. Protein sequence: CASSDRDTYNSPLHF. V usage is TRBV10-2 and J usage is TRBJ1-6; a possible D gene is TRBD1 (6 bases). Deletions cut 3 bases from V and 2 bases from J, with 8 bases between. Germline V gene sequence: CDR1 WSHSY, CDR2 SAAADI. The CDR3 totals 15 residues.

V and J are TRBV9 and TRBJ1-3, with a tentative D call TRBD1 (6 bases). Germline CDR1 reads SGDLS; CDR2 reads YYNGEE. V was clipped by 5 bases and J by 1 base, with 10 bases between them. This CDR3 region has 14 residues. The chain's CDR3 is CASSEGQSGNTIYF. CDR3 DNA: TGTGCCAGCAGTGAAGGACAGTCTGGAAACACCATATATTTT. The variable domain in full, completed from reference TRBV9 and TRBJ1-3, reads DSGVTQTPKHLITATGQRVTLRCSPRSGDLSVYWYQQSLDQGLQFLIQYYNGEERAKGNILERFSAQQFPDLHSELNLSSLELGDSALYFCASSEGQSGNTIYFGEGSWLTVV.

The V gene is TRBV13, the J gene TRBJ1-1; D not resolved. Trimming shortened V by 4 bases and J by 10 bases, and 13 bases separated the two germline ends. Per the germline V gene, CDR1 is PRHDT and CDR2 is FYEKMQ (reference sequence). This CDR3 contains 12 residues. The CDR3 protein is CASSYPGSGAFF. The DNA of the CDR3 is TGTGCCAGCAGCTACCCCGGGAGTGGAGCTTTCTTT.

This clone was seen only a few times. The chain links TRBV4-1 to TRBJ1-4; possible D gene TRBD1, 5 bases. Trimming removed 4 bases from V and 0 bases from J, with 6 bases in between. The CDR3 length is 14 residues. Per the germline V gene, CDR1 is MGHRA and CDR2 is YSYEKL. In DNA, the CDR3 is TGCGCCAGCAGCCCACAGGCAACTAATGAAAAACTGTTTTTT. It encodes CASSPQATNEKLFF.

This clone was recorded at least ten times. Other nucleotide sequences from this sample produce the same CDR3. The CDR3 protein is CASSLAQNYGYTF. CDR3 DNA: TGTGCCAGCAGCTTAGCTCAAAACTATGGCTACACCTTC. This chain connects TRBV7-9 to TRBJ1-2; D is undetermined. CDR1 and CDR2 from the germline V gene are SEHNR and FQNEAQ (reference sequence). The CDR3 totals 13 residues. V dropped 0 bases and J dropped 2 bases, with 4 bases sitting between them.

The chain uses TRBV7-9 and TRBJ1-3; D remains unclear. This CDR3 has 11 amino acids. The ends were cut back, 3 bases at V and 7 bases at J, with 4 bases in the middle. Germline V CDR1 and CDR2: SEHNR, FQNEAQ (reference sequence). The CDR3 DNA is TGTGCCAGCAGCTTCGGGAACACCATATATTTT. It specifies CASSFGNTIYF.

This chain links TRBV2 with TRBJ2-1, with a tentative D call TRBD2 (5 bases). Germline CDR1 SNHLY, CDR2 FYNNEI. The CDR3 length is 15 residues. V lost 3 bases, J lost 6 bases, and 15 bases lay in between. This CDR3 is CASSDPIEGGNEQFF. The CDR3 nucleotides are TGTGCCAGCAGTGATCCGATAGAGGGCGGCAATGAGCAGTTCTTC.

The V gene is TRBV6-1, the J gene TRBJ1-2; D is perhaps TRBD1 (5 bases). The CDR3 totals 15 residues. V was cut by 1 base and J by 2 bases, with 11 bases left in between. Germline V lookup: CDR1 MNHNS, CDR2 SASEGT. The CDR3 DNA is TGTGCCAGCAGTGAAGGGGGCGCTTTAAACTATGGCTACACCTTC. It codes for CASSEGGALNYGYTF.